This T cell receptor (beta chain) was identified in a study of OX40 agonist ivuxolimab in advanced cancers. Looking at the study overall: Patients took ivuxolimab, an agonistic anti-OX40 (CD134) antibody. Prior therapy, whether anti-PD-1, anti-PD-L1 or anti-CTLA-4, was allowed, and 35% to 40% had some.

With 8 bases clipped from V and 4 bases from J, the junction kept 10 bases outside the gene matches. There are 15 residues in the CDR3. CDR1 and CDR2 (germline): MNHNY, SVGAGI (reference sequence). This clone was seen more than once but under ten times. Its target is not known. Assay used: immunoSEQ multiplex PCR; TCRdb lists only in-frame clones, some missing. The table lists about 21,000 clones, 83% of them singletons. Whole-study findings and limits: Some nonresponders likewise displayed low normalized T-cell clonal expansion. Relative to CD4+ cells, CD8+ T cells on average had more expanded clones.

The sample consisted of CD4+ or CD8+ T cells sorted from blood, taken in a trial of the OX40 agonist ivuxolimab. The chain is built from TRBV6-6 and TRBJ2-3, with TRBD2 matching over 9 bases. The source is an adult with an advanced solid tumor such as melanoma, head and neck, liver or kidney cancer. The CDR3 sequence: CASSIGGRASDTQYF. CDR3 bases: TGTGCCAGCTCCATTGGCGGGAGGGCGTCAGATACGCAGTATTTT.